The present TCR beta chain was sequenced within a study of cytomegalovirus exposure and HLA in healthy donors. The PCR used 60 Vbeta and 13 Jbeta primers. Profiled with immunoSEQ multiplex PCR; TCRdb holds only in-frame clones, not every one. Of just over 60,000 clones in the sample, roughly 86% were seen once. In the case of this clone: No antigen is known for it.

Study-level results: Later on, analysis showed that most CMV-associated TCR beta chains appeared to be HLA-restricted. The study designated 164 TCR beta chains cytomegalovirus-associated. Association of a missense DCLRE1C variant with TCR beta V- and J-gene trimming was reported in a later analysis.

Germline V gene sequence: CDR1 MDHEN, CDR2 SYDVKM. The CDR3 totals 13 residues. V was clipped by 3 bases and J by 4 bases, with 10 bases between them. This clonotype was sampled from a young man in good health and CMV-seronegative. What was sequenced was PBMCs. This chain uses TRBV28 with TRBJ2-7; D gene ambiguous. CDR3: CASSFGPGYEQYF. The DNA of the CDR3 is TGTGCCAGCAGTTTTGGCCCCGGGTACGAGCAGTACTTC.